These T cell receptor beta chains were read from a single sample in a study of T cells in Graves' hyperthyroidism and ophthalmopathy. TCRdb re-analysed the multiplex PCR reads in MiXCR, keeping a single row per CDR3 protein. Among hundreds of thousands of distinct CDR3 sequences listed, more than 14% were seen once. Specimen: blood. The receptors were sampled from a woman in her fifties or sixties with Graves' ophthalmopathy. The CDR3 runs from the conserved cysteine through the conserved F or W. D genes are given only for firm matches. Size is stated for part of the rows, as once, few or many counts, or as a class when the clone is expanded.

size	V	J	D	CDR3	DNA
few	TRBV5-4	TRBJ2-5	TRBD1	CASSYRQGQETQYF	TGTGCCAGCAGCTATAGACAGGGACAAGAGACCCAGTACTTC
many	TRBV10-3	TRBJ1-1	.	CAISARERGATEAFF	TGTGCCATCAGTGCTAGGGAGAGGGGTGCCACTGAAGCTTTCTTT
.	TRBV29-1	TRBJ2-3	.	CSSTSVGGRTDTQYF	TGCAGCTCTACCTCTGTTGGCGGGCGCACAGATACGCAGTATTTT
.	TRBV15	TRBJ2-1	TRBD2	CATSRDLAGDNEQFF	TGTGCCACCAGCAGAGATCTAGCGGGGGACAATGAGCAGTTCTTC
.	TRBV10-3	TRBJ1-2	.	CAISEEGRGSYGYTF	TGTGCCATCAGTGAAGAAGGGCGGGGGAGCTATGGCTACACCTTC
.	TRBV7-9	TRBJ2-1	TRBD1	CASSLLGRGQGINYNEQFF	TGTGCCAGCAGCTTATTAGGCAGGGGACAGGGGATAAACTACAATGAGCAGTTCTTC
many	TRBV12-3/TRBV12-4	TRBJ2-7	.	CASSFPSPDEQYF	TGTGCCAGCAGTTTCCCCTCGCCGGACGAGCAGTACTTC
many	TRBV15	TRBJ2-2	TRBD1	CATSRGDRVTGELFF	TGTGCCACCAGCAGAGGGGACAGGGTCACCGGGGAGCTGTTTTTT
many	TRBV20-1	TRBJ1-5	.	CSARMVTNNQPQHF	TGCAGTGCCCGAATGGTGACAAACAATCAGCCCCAGCATTTT
many	TRBV30	TRBJ2-1	.	CAWRGLSSYNEQFF	TGTGCCTGGAGGGGACTCAGCTCCTACAATGAGCAGTTCTTC
.	TRBV6-2/TRBV6-3	TRBJ2-7	TRBD2	CASSYSGASGSYEQYF	TGTGCCAGCAGTTACTCTGGGGCTAGCGGGAGCTACGAGCAGTACTTC
many	TRBV5-1	TRBJ1-1	TRBD1	CASSVGTGIYTEAFF	TGCGCCAGCAGTGTCGGGACAGGTATCTACACTGAAGCTTTCTTT
.	TRBV6-2/TRBV6-3	TRBJ2-6	.	CASSYPRGQGGANVLTF	TGTGCCAGCAGTTACCCGCGGGGGCAAGGTGGGGCCAACGTCCTGACTTTC
many	TRBV28	TRBJ2-7	.	CASNDVGRAYEQYF	TGTGCCAGCAATGATGTGGGGCGGGCCTACGAGCAGTACTTC
.	TRBV20-1	TRBJ2-1	TRBD2	CSARDLGGRPLYNEQFF	TGCAGTGCTAGGGACCTTGGCGGGAGGCCTCTATACAATGAGCAGTTCTTC
.	TRBV27	TRBJ2-7	TRBD2	CASSLGGLAGEIYEQYF	TGTGCCAGCAGTTTAGGGGGACTAGCGGGAGAGATATACGAGCAGTACTTC
.	TRBV2	TRBJ2-7	TRBD1	CASRMGGTGGYEQYF	TGTGCCAGCAGGATGGGCGGGACAGGGGGCTACGAGCAGTACTTC
.	TRBV6-6	TRBJ2-2	TRBD2	CASSYSGGGPTGELFF	TGTGCCAGCAGTTACTCGGGGGGAGGGCCGACCGGGGAGCTGTTTTTT
many	TRBV20-1	TRBJ2-1	.	CSARVYNEQFF	TGCAGTGCTAGAGTCTACAATGAGCAGTTCTTC
few	TRBV6-1	TRBJ1-4	.	CASSSRDVWLDMTTNEKLFF	TGTGCCAGCAGTTCCCGGGACGTCTGGTTGGATATGACCACTAATGAAAAACTGTTTTTT
few	TRBV28	TRBJ2-3	TRBD2	CASRLAGAADTQYF	TGTGCCAGCAGACTAGCGGGAGCCGCAGATACGCAGTATTTT
.	TRBV19	TRBJ2-1	TRBD2	CASRISVGEGRDNEQFF	TGTGCCAGTAGGATAAGCGTGGGGGAGGGCCGGGACAATGAGCAGTTCTTC
many	TRBV6-1	TRBJ2-1	.	CASSEAGTLTYNEQFF	TGTGCCAGCAGTGAAGCGGGGACCCTAACCTACAATGAGCAGTTCTTC
many	TRBV2	TRBJ2-1	TRBD2	CASNDPLAGDNEQFF	TGTGCCAGCAACGACCCCCTAGCGGGGGACAATGAGCAGTTCTTC
many	TRBV6-2/TRBV6-3	TRBJ1-1	.	CASSYNRIMNTEAFF	TGTGCCAGCAGTTACAACCGAATAATGAACACTGAAGCTTTCTTT
many	TRBV6-2/TRBV6-3	TRBJ2-7	TRBD2	CASSYPGLAGYEQYF	TGTGCCAGCAGTTACCCGGGACTAGCGGGGTACGAGCAGTACTTC
.	TRBV20-1	TRBJ1-1	TRBD1	CSASGTAKNTEAFF	TGCAGTGCTAGTGGGACAGCTAAAAACACTGAAGCTTTCTTT
many	TRBV4-1	TRBJ2-7	TRBD1	CASSRTQGAFTYEQYF	TGCGCCAGCAGCCGAACTCAGGGGGCGTTCACCTACGAGCAGTACTTC